Here is one T cell receptor beta chain with its context. Its cognate antigen is unknown. The method was immunoSEQ multiplex PCR; TCRdb's version includes in-frame clones alone and lacks a portion of them. The table has about 74,000 clones, roughly 86% seen once. The germline V and J ends were trimmed by 4 bases and 5 bases, with 11 bases remaining between them. CDR1 is SGHRS, CDR2 YFSETQ, per germline. The CDR3 loop spans 13 amino acids. The sample originates from a study of OX40 agonist ivuxolimab in advanced cancers. Study at large: Ivuxolimab, which is an agonistic anti-OX40 (CD134) antibody, was administered to the patients.

Regarding the study as a whole: There was clonal expansion of CD4+ and CD8+ blood T cells by week 6 at 0.1 to 3.0 mg/kg. The specificity for antigen of the expanded peripheral T cells was not determined.

The source material was CD4+ or CD8+ T cells sorted from blood, sampled in a trial of the OX40 agonist ivuxolimab. The chain couples TRBV5-1 to TRBJ2-3, with D uncertain. The receptor comes from an adult with an advanced solid tumor such as melanoma, head and neck, liver or kidney cancer. DNA of the CDR3: TGCGCCAGCAGCGAAAGGGATAAAGATACGCAGTATTTT. It is translated as CASSERDKDTQYF.